One and the same sample provided the 19 T cell receptor beta chains below, sequenced in a study of blood T cell repertoires in COVID-19. Here immunoSEQ multiplex PCR was the method, and the copy in TCRdb shows in-frame clones only, minus some. The data hold 95,000 or so clones, with 75% to 85% observed a single time. Sequencing used peripheral blood. The source is an older man with COVID-19, enrolled during active disease.

This chain joins TRBV15 and TRBJ1-5; no firm D call. CDR1 is LNHNV and CDR2 is YYDKDF in the germline V gene (reference sequence). The germline V and J ends were trimmed by 4 bases and 0 bases, with 10 bases remaining between them. This CDR3 comprises 15 residues. CDR3 coding DNA: TGTGCCACCAGCATGGAGACTCTTAGCAATCAGCCCCAGCATTTT. Its protein is CATSMETLSNQPQHF.

The chain employs TRBV3-1 (or the pseudogene TRBV3-2) and TRBJ1-4; no clear D. Trimming pared 0 bases from V and 6 bases from J, leaving 14 bases between. The CDR3 length is 16 residues. CDR1 and CDR2 from the germline V gene are LGHDT and YNNKEL (reference sequence). The CDR3 here is CASSQDPLQVHEKLFF. The CDR3 coding sequence is TGTGCCAGCAGCCAAGATCCCCTGCAGGTGCATGAAAAACTGTTTTTT.

This sequence joins TRBV18 and TRBJ1-1; 7 bases line up with TRBD1. Looked up from germline, CDR1 is KGHSH and CDR2 is LQKENI. Germline trimming cut 3 bases from V and 5 bases from J; bases unmatched to any gene: 12. This CDR3 has 16 residues. CDR3 loop: CASSPQMTGRSTEAFF. CDR3 nucleotide sequence: TGTGCCAGCTCACCTCAGATGACAGGGAGGAGTACTGAAGCTTTCTTT.

This clone was recorded a few times. The chain couples TRBV10-3 to TRBJ2-3; weak D call: TRBD1 (5 bases). CDR1 and CDR2 (germline): ENHRY, SYGVKD. The germline V and J ends were trimmed by 3 bases and 1 base, with 14 bases remaining between them. CDR3 length: 16 amino acids. CDR3 residues: CAISEGAGYGTDTQYF. CDR3 coding DNA: TGTGCCATCAGTGAAGGGGCCGGGTACGGCACAGATACGCAGTATTTT.

This CDR3 reads CASSPAVNAYNEQFF. For the CDR3, the DNA is TGTGCCAGCTCACCGGCGGTCAATGCCTACAATGAGCAGTTCTTC. The chain uses TRBV18 and TRBJ2-1; D is undetermined. Per germline, CDR1 KGHSH and CDR2 LQKENI. Trimming shortened V by 3 bases and J by 2 bases, and 11 bases separated the two germline ends. CDR3 size: 15 residues.

The table lists this clone with a count of one. The chain has TRBV7-2 and TRBJ1-4, with TRBD1 matching 9 bases. CDR3 length: 15 residues. Germline V CDR1 and CDR2: SGHTA, FQGNSA. The trim removed 5 bases at V and 8 bases at J, leaving 9 bases unmatched. CDR3 loop: CASSARQGGSEKLFF. In DNA, the CDR3 is TGTGCCAGCAGCGCGAGACAGGGGGGGAGCGAAAAACTGTTTTTT.

This clone occurred a few times. This chain uses TRBV18 with TRBJ2-7, with D hard to call. The CDR3 length is 12 residues. V was pared by 6 bases and J by 6 bases, with 12 bases between. In germline, CDR1 is KGHSH, CDR2 LQKENI. The DNA for the CDR3 is TGTGCCAGCTCGCCTGGTTCACTCGAGCAGTACTTC. Amino acids: CASSPGSLEQYF.

This chain links TRBV5-5 with TRBJ2-5; the match to TRBD2 covers 11 bases. CDR1 SGHKS and CDR2 YYEKEE come from the germline V gene (reference sequence). Trimming at V came to 1 base and at J to 4 bases, leaving 3 bases not matched to a gene. The CDR3 has 15 amino acids. The CDR3 DNA follows: TGTGCCAGCAGCTTGACTAGCGGGGGAGTAGAGACCCAGTACTTC. Amino acids: CASSLTSGGVETQYF.

This chain links TRBV19 with TRBJ2-7; 8 nucleotides agree with TRBD2. Trimming at V came to 3 bases and at J to 2 bases, leaving 6 bases not matched to a gene. The CDR3 has 15 amino acids. Germline loops: CDR1 LNHDA, CDR2 SQIVND (reference sequence). The CDR3 region is CASSMNRGGTYEQYF. The CDR3 DNA is TGTGCCAGTAGTATGAATCGCGGGGGGACCTACGAGCAGTACTTC.

The chain joins TRBV19 to TRBJ1-1; D remains ambiguous. The CDR3 runs 14 residues. Germline lookup yields CDR1 LNHDA and CDR2 SQIVND (reference sequence). With 5 bases removed from V and 10 bases from J, the gap between germline ends came to 20 bases. CDR3 bases: TGTGCCAGTAGTCTCACCGGTGGACTTGGGCGAGCTTTCTTT. As protein: CASSLTGGLGRAFF.

The rearrangement uses TRBV27 and TRBJ1-5, with TRBD1 identical over 9 bases. CDR1 and CDR2 from the germline V gene are MNHEY and SMNVEV (reference sequence). The CDR3 spans 18 residues. V shed 6 bases, J shed 4 bases, and the junction held 16 bases outside the gene matches. CDR3: CASRLTGTGSGSNQPQHF. DNA for the CDR3: TGTGCCAGCAGATTGACCGGGACAGGGTCAGGGAGTAATCAGCCCCAGCATTTT.

This chain connects TRBV4-3 to TRBJ1-6, with TRBD1 as a possible D gene (5 bases). V lost 1 base, J lost 7 bases, and 11 bases lay in between. The germline CDR1 and CDR2 sequences are LGHNA and YSLEER. This CDR3 has 15 amino acids. The CDR3 loop reads CASSQGWGANSPLHF. Written as DNA, the CDR3 is TGCGCCAGCAGCCAAGGGTGGGGCGCCAATTCACCCCTCCACTTT.

CDR3 residues: CATRGTATDTQYF. CDR3 DNA: TGTGCCACCCGCGGGACAGCCACAGATACGCAGTATTTT. V is TRBV15 and J is TRBJ2-3, with a possible D match to TRBD1 (7 bases). The CDR3 loop spans 13 amino acids. Germline CDR1 reads LNHNV; CDR2 reads YYDKDF (reference sequence). V was trimmed by 8 bases and J by 2 bases, leaving 11 bases between them.

The chain links TRBV2 to TRBJ1-1, with 7 bases matching TRBD1. V shed 4 bases, J shed 3 bases, and the junction held 17 bases outside the gene matches. Germline V lookup: CDR1 SNHLY, CDR2 FYNNEI. This CDR3 is built from 18 residues. The CDR3, as DNA: TGTGCCAGCAGTGTAATGCCCAGGGGGGCAATTCTTGACACTGAAGCTTTCTTT. It codes for CASSVMPRGAILDTEAFF.

The chain carries TRBV30 and TRBJ2-7; D is possibly TRBD2 (5 bases). Germline CDR1 reads GTSNPN; CDR2 reads SVGIG (reference sequence). The ends were cut back, 3 bases at V and 6 bases at J, with 15 bases in the middle. This CDR3 is built from 13 residues. CDR3 DNA sequence: TGTGCCTGGAGGGCGGGTAAGGTAGTCGAGCAGTACTTC. Amino acid sequence: CAWRAGKVVEQYF.

The rearrangement links TRBV9 to TRBJ2-3; 15 bases agree with TRBD2. V shed 2 bases and J 5 bases; nucleotides not matched to a gene: 9. The germline gives CDR1 SGDLS, CDR2 YYNGEE. The CDR3 loop spans 18 amino acids. The CDR3 coding sequence is TGTGCCAGCAGCGTTGAGACGGGACTAGCGGGGGGCGGAGATACGCAGTATTTT. It codes for CASSVETGLAGGGDTQYF.

The chain uses TRBV10-1 and TRBJ2-5; 8 nucleotides align to TRBD2. Trimming took 4 bases from V and 1 from J; bases not matched to a gene: 2. Per the germline V gene, CDR1 is WNHNN and CDR2 is SYGVQD (reference sequence). The CDR3 is made up of 14 amino acids. Here the CDR3 DNA reads TGCGCCAGCAGTGCCAGCGGGAGCCAAGAGACCCAGTACTTC. Translation: CASSASGSQETQYF.

This chain uses TRBV5-5 with TRBJ1-2, with a tentative D call TRBD1 (5 bases). CDR3 length: 15 amino acids. With 0 bases removed from V and 0 bases from J, the gap between germline ends came to 9 bases. Germline lookup yields CDR1 SGHKS and CDR2 YYEKEE (reference sequence). Here the CDR3 reads CASSLETDANYGYTF. The CDR3 DNA is TGTGCCAGCAGCTTGGAGACAGACGCTAACTATGGCTACACCTTC.

The V gene is TRBV16, the J gene TRBJ2-7, with D possibly being TRBD2 (5 bases). The V gene lost 5 bases and the J gene lost 13 bases, with 15 bases spanning the gap. The CDR3 has 11 amino acids. Germline V gives CDR1 KGHSY, CDR2 FQNENV. Here the CDR3 DNA reads TGTGCCAGCAGCATCGGAGGCCCTAAATACTTC. Amino acids: CASSIGGPKYF.